A selection of T cell receptor beta chains follows, all from one sample in a study of cytomegalovirus exposure and HLA in healthy donors. Profiling relied on immunoSEQ multiplex PCR, and the TCRdb table lists in-frame clones only, not all of them. The sample carries some 99,000 clones, around four fifths recorded once. Sequencing was done on a sample of PBMCs. Receptor source: a middle-aged man in good health and CMV-seronegative. Each CDR3 is given with its conserved first and last residue. D genes are given only for firm matches. A row's size may be missing; if present it is once, few, many or a size class.

length,J,V,D,size,DNA,CDR3
15,TRBJ1-2,TRBV5-1,TRBD1,-,TGCGCCAGCAGCTTGGGAGTGACAGGGGGCTATGGCTACACCTTC,CASSLGVTGGYGYTF
15,TRBJ2-7,TRBV30,TRBD1,-,TGTGCCTGGACTGTAGGTAGGGGGCCGAAAAACGAGCAGTACTTC,CAWTVGRGPKNEQYF
13,TRBJ2-7,TRBV4-2,-,-,TGTGCCAGCAGCCAGCCACAGGGCTACGAGCAGTACTTC,CASSQPQGYEQYF
13,TRBJ2-3,TRBV29-1,-,-,TGCAGCGTTGCCCCAGGGGGCACAGATACGCAGTATTTT,CSVAPGGTDTQYF
14,TRBJ2-3,TRBV29-1,TRBD2,-,TGCAGCGGTGGAACTAGCGTCGGGACAGATACGCAGTATTTT,CSGGTSVGTDTQYF
14,TRBJ1-5,TRBV30,TRBD1,-,TGTGCCTGGAGTGAGGGACAGGCTGCTCAGCCCCAGCATTTT,CAWSEGQAAQPQHF
15,TRBJ2-7,TRBV5-4,-,-,TGTGCCAGCAGCCCCAGTGCGGGGGCGGTTGGCGAGCAGTACTTC,CASSPSAGAVGEQYF
14,TRBJ1-2,TRBV5-1,-,-,TGCGCCAGCAGCTTGGCAGGGTTGGACTATGGCTACACCTTC,CASSLAGLDYGYTF
14,TRBJ2-7,TRBV5-8,-,-,TGTGCCAGCAGCCCGAGTGCGGGTTCCTACGAGCAGTACTTC,CASSPSAGSYEQYF
14,TRBJ2-7,TRBV19,-,few,TGTGCCAGTAGTGATCCAGGGAGGTCCTACGAGCAGTACTTC,CASSDPGRSYEQYF
15,TRBJ1-1,TRBV5-4,-,-,TGTGCCAGCAGCTTGTTTTTCAAGGGGGTCACTGAAGCTTTCTTT,CASSLFFKGVTEAFF
15,TRBJ2-1,TRBV7-3,-,-,TGTGCCAGCAGCTTAACAGGGAGCTCCTACAATGAGCAGTTCTTC,CASSLTGSSYNEQFF
13,TRBJ2-7,TRBV19,TRBD1,-,TGTGCCAGTAGTCCTGGGACAGCCTACGAGCAGTACTTC,CASSPGTAYEQYF
14,TRBJ2-5,TRBV2,-,-,TGTGCCAGCAGTGTGGGCAGGGTTCAAGAGACCCAGTACTTC,CASSVGRVQETQYF
11,TRBJ1-1,TRBV19,-,-,TGTGCCAGTAGTAGACTGACTGAAGCTTTCTTT,CASSRLTEAFF
15,TRBJ1-1,TRBV18,TRBD1,-,TGTGCCAGCTCCCCCGGACAGGGGGCGAACACTGAAGCTTTCTTT,CASSPGQGANTEAFF
15,TRBJ2-1,TRBV5-4,TRBD1,-,TGTGCCAGCAGCGAGGGGGACAGGGGATACAATGAGCAGTTCTTC,CASSEGDRGYNEQFF
14,TRBJ1-1,TRBV27,-,once,TGTGCCAGCAGTTCCCTCGGGGTGGGTACTGAAGCTTTCTTT,CASSSLGVGTEAFF
15,TRBJ2-7,TRBV5-6,-,-,TGTGCCAGCAGCTTGCGGAGCCTCGATCTCTACGAGCAGTACTTC,CASSLRSLDLYEQYF
16,TRBJ2-1,TRBV5-1,TRBD2,-,TGCGCCAGCAGCCCCGTAGCGGGAGTCTCCTACAATGAGCAGTTCTTC,CASSPVAGVSYNEQFF
17,TRBJ1-4,TRBV19,TRBD1,once,TGTGCCAGTAGTCACAGGGGGCCCGCGATTACTAATGAAAAACTGTTTTTT,CASSHRGPAITNEKLFF
16,TRBJ2-7,TRBV18,-,-,TGTGCCAGCTCACCAATTGACAGCTTGAGCTCCTACGAGCAGTACTTC,CASSPIDSLSSYEQYF
16,TRBJ2-7,TRBV6-1,-,-,TGTGCCAGCAGTGAGGCCGGAGGGACGGAGGCCTACGAGCAGTACTTC,CASSEAGGTEAYEQYF
16,TRBJ1-2,TRBV9,-,-,TGTGCCAGCAGCGTAGTATCTCTGGTCCAGAACTATGGCTACACCTTC,CASSVVSLVQNYGYTF
15,TRBJ1-5,TRBV28,TRBD1,few,TGTGCCAGCAGTCCCACAGGGGCTAGTAATCAGCCCCAGCATTTT,CASSPTGASNQPQHF
16,TRBJ2-1,TRBV7-9,-,-,TGTGCCAGCAGCCGAACCGGGTACCGGTCCCACAATGAGCAGTTCTTC,CASSRTGYRSHNEQFF
12,TRBJ2-7,TRBV7-9,TRBD1,-,TGTGCCACAGGACAGGGTACGTGGGAGCAGTACTTC,CATGQGTWEQYF
11,TRBJ2-1,TRBV27,TRBD2,-,TGTGCCACCTCTAGCGGCAATGAGCAGTTCTTC,CATSSGNEQFF
16,TRBJ1-6,TRBV21-1,-,-,TGTGCCAGCAGCCTACGGAGGACAGGGAGGCATTCACCCCTCCACTTT,CASSLRRTGRHSPLHF
17,TRBJ2-3,TRBV5-1,TRBD1,once,TGCGCCAGCAGCCACGGACAGGGGATAGTTAGCACAGATACGCAGTATTTT,CASSHGQGIVSTDTQYF
17,TRBJ2-2,TRBV5-1,TRBD2,-,TGCGCCAGCAGCTCCCTGGTGGCGGGGGAGAACACCGGGGAGCTGTTTTTT,CASSSLVAGENTGELFF
14,TRBJ2-7,TRBV11-3,TRBD1,-,TGTGCCAGCAGCTTAGTGACAGGGTCCCACGAGCAGTACTTC,CASSLVTGSHEQYF
15,TRBJ2-7,TRBV7-7,-,-,TGTGCCAGCAGCCCGGGACTGCCGAGCTCCTACGAGCAGTACTTC,CASSPGLPSSYEQYF
13,TRBJ2-7,TRBV29-1,TRBD2,few,TGCAGCGGTGCTACTAGCGGAAGAGGCGAGCAGTACTTC,CSGATSGRGEQYF
13,TRBJ1-6,TRBV6-5,TRBD1,-,TGTGCCAGCAAAACAGGGGTTACTTCACCCCTCCACTTT,CASKTGVTSPLHF
15,TRBJ1-5,TRBV7-9,-,-,TGTGCCAGCAGCTCCGCCGCGGGCATGGATCAGCCCCAGCATTTT,CASSSAAGMDQPQHF
15,TRBJ2-5,TRBV4-1,TRBD2,-,TGCGCCAGCAGCCATATAGCGGGGACCCAAGAGACCCAGTACTTC,CASSHIAGTQETQYF
15,TRBJ1-2,TRBV6-4,-,-,TGTGCCAGCAGTGAAATGTTCAGGGGAGATGGTGGCTACACCTTC,CASSEMFRGDGGYTF
15,TRBJ1-2,TRBV4-3,-,-,TGCGCCAGCAGCAAAGAATTGACACTAGACTATGGCTACACCTTC,CASSKELTLDYGYTF
14,TRBJ2-5,TRBV5-6,-,-,TGTGCCAGCAGCTTAACAGGTATTCAAGAGACCCAGTACTTC,CASSLTGIQETQYF
16,TRBJ1-1,TRBV19,-,-,TGTGCCAGTAGCCTTTCTAGGGGGATAGGTGCCACTGAAGCTTTCTTT,CASSLSRGIGATEAFF
18,TRBJ2-6,TRBV2,-,-,TGTGCCAGCCAATTAGGGTGGGGCGGCTCGGCCGGGGCCAACGTCCTGACTTTC,CASQLGWGGSAGANVLTF
15,TRBJ2-7,TRBV4-1,-,-,TGCGCCAGCAGCCAAGGTGGGGGGAGCTCCTACGAGCAGTACTTC,CASSQGGGSSYEQYF
14,TRBJ1-3,TRBV28,-,-,TGTGCCAGCAGTTTAGGGACAAACGGAAACACCATATATTTT,CASSLGTNGNTIYF
15,TRBJ1-3,TRBV2,TRBD1,-,TGTGCCAGCTCCCCCAGGACAGGGAGAGGAAACACCATATATTTT,CASSPRTGRGNTIYF
14,TRBJ2-3,TRBV25-1,-,few,TGTGCCAGCAGTGACCATACTAGCACAGATACGCAGTATTTT,CASSDHTSTDTQYF
14,TRBJ2-3,TRBV29-1,-,-,TGCAGCGTCGGGACTCCCCAACGCACAGATACGCAGTATTTT,CSVGTPQRTDTQYF
14,TRBJ2-1,TRBV6-4,-,-,TGTGCCAGCAGTGACTCGACTGGATACAATGAGCAGTTCTTC,CASSDSTGYNEQFF
12,TRBJ2-5,TRBV2,-,-,TGTGCCAGCAGTCGCAGGGAAGAGACCCAGTACTTC,CASSRREETQYF